The T cell receptor (beta chain) under discussion was sequenced for a study of a mutant IDH1 vaccine in newly diagnosed glioma. Study context: Patients got radiotherapy, temozolomide, or both beforehand, and most got both.

The germline V gene encodes CDR1 MDHEN and CDR2 SYDVKM. CDR3 length: 15 residues. Trimming left V 6 bases short and J 5 bases short, with 20 bases between. Time point defined: week 35, safety follow-up. All doses held 300 ug of mutant IDH1 20-mer peptide, with topical imiquimod. As for this clone: Its specificity is not known.

TCRdb's table, derived via immunoSEQ multiplex PCR, lists solely in-frame clones and lacks some. The sample records 60,000 to 65,000 clones, around 80% being singletons. The sequence came from a man younger than 45 with glioma. The material sequenced was PBMCs, taken from a glioma patient whose treatment included an IDH1 peptide vaccine. The chain joins TRBV28 to TRBJ2-7; the D gene is possibly TRBD1 (6 bases). CDR3 sequence: CASRVSSGTNDEQYF. The CDR3 region has the DNA TGTGCCAGCAGAGTCTCCTCCGGGACAAATGACGAGCAGTACTTC. Full variable domain (rest looked up from reference TRBV28 and TRBJ2-7): DVKVTQSSRYLVKRTGEKVFLECVQDMDHENMFWYRQDPGLGLRLIYFSYDVKMKEKGDIPEGYSVSREKKERFSLILESASTNQTSMYLCASRVSSGTNDEQYFGPGTRLTVT.